The rows below give T cell receptor beta chains drawn from one sample of a study of naive and memory T cell subsets. MiXCR, applied by TCRdb to the UMI-ligation and nested PCR reads, yields one record per CDR3 protein. The sample consists of more than 95,000 distinct CDR3 sequences, roughly 15% of them appearing once. Material for sequencing was naive CD8+ T cells from blood. The receptors derive from a human donor in good health. The CDR3 runs from the conserved cysteine through the conserved F or W. A row's size may be missing; if present it is once, few, many or a size class.

TRBV11-2,-,CASSTYGLAYNEQFF
TRBV7-2,-,CASTHTSRGTEAFF
TRBV12-3/TRBV12-4,-,CASSFVGSFTDTQYF
TRBV6-1,few,CASSDFDTQYF
TRBV27,many,CASSFRGGEQYF
TRBV4-2,many,CASSQVVQTSTDTQYF
TRBV4-2,few,CASSQEGGDLYNEQFF
TRBV4-2,few,CASSQELGNEQFF
TRBV4-2,-,CASSQEIGGGAEETQYF
TRBV4-3,-,CASSQRYAPRYYEQYF
TRBV5-4,-,CASSPPDSQETQYF
TRBV21-1,-,CASSSRGRTENEQFF
TRBV28,-,CASSLKESPLPLETQYF
TRBV9,many,CASSDSYNEQFF
TRBV28,many,CASMLGDAEAFF
TRBV19,many,CASSPTGQPYEQYF
TRBV7-8,-,CASSLETSSTDTQYF
TRBV5-6,few,CASTLPPTDTQYF
TRBV27,few,CASSLLQVHNEQFF
TRBV11-3,-,CASSSDLGQGNEQFF
TRBV2,few,CASSIGVSYEQYF
TRBV12-3/TRBV12-4,-,CASSGTSERTDTQYF
TRBV7-9,-,CASSPITGGTEAFF
TRBV7-9,few,CASSSTATMNTGELFF
TRBV27,many,CASSLSGSNQPQHF
TRBV5-1,many,CASSLVGGLEQYF
TRBV5-1,few,CASSLTSKDEQYF
TRBV3-1,few,CASSQVSHRARSDTGELFF
TRBV28,-,CASSFAWSGSAEQYF